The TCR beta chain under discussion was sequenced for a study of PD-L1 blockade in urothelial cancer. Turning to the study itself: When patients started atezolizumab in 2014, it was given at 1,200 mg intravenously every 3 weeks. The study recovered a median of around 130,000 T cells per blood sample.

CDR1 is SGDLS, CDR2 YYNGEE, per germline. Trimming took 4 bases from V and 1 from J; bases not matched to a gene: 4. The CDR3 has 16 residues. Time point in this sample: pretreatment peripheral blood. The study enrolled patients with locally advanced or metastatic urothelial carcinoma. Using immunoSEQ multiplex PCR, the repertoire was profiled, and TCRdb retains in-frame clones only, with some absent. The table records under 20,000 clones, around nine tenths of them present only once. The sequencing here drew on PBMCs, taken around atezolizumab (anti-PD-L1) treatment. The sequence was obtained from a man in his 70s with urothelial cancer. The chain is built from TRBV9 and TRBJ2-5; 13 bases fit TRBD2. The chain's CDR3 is CASSITSGGAQETQYF. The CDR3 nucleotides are TGTGCCAGCAGCATTACTAGCGGGGGGGCCCAAGAGACCCAGTACTTC.